A single sample gave rise to the 29 T cell receptor beta chains below, sequenced in a study of blood T cell repertoires in COVID-19. The protocol was immunoSEQ multiplex PCR, while the TCRdb copy is restricted to in-frame clones and leaves out a portion. The sample consists of approximately 170,000 clones, over 80% of them appearing once. The sample was peripheral blood. The receptors derive from a woman in her seventies with COVID-19, enrolled during active disease.

The chain carries TRBV4-1 and TRBJ1-2; possibly TRBD1 for D (5 bases). Trimming took 3 bases from V and 4 from J, leaving 15 bases between them. CDR3 size: 15 residues. The germline CDR1 and CDR2 sequences are MGHRA and YSYEKL. In DNA, the CDR3 is TGCGCCAGCAGCCAGGCGGCAGCCGGGGGCTATGGCTACACCTTC. Translated, it gives CASSQAAAGGYGYTF.

The chain links TRBV4-3 to TRBJ2-1; 7 nucleotides match TRBD2. V was pared by 0 bases and J by 7 bases, with 3 bases of the junction left unmatched. The CDR3 sequence is 14 residues long. Germline lookup yields CDR1 LGHNA and CDR2 YSLEER. CDR3 coding DNA: TGCGCCAGCAGCCAAGATTTGCGGGGGAATGAGCAGTTCTTC. Its translation is CASSQDLRGNEQFF.

V usage is TRBV5-1 and J usage is TRBJ1-4; 7 bases align to TRBD1. The CDR3 covers 15 residues. Looked up from germline, CDR1 is SGHRS and CDR2 is YFSETQ. The V and J ends lost 0 bases and 5 bases, in that order; junction bases with no gene match: 4. In nucleotides, the CDR3 is TGCGCCAGCAGCTTGGGTGGGACAGAGAATGAAAAACTGTTTTTT. It specifies CASSLGGTENEKLFF. Combining the CDR3 with reference TRBV5-1 and TRBJ1-4 gives the whole variable domain KAGVTQTPRYLIKTRGQQVTLSCSPISGHRSVSWYQQTPGQGLQFLFEYFSETQRNKGNFPGRFSGRQFSNSRSEMNVSTLELGDSALYLCASSLGGTENEKLFFGSGTQLSVL.

The J gene is TRBJ2-7, the V gene TRBV12-3 or TRBV12-4; D uncertain. There are 11 residues in the CDR3. V was shortened by 4 bases and J by 3 bases, with 4 bases between the two germline ends. The CDR3 region has the DNA TGTGCCAGCAGTTCATTCTACGAGCAGTACTTC. Amino acid sequence: CASSSFYEQYF.

The chain employs TRBV9 and TRBJ2-3; the match to TRBD2 covers 8 bases. This CDR3 is 17 amino acids long. The V segment lost 0 bases and the J segment 2 bases; nucleotides outside the gene matches: 8. CDR1 SGDLS and CDR2 YYNGEE come from the germline V gene. The CDR3 DNA reads TGTGCCAGCAGCGTAGCATCTAGCGGGTTATTCACAGATACGCAGTATTTT. It codes for CASSVASSGLFTDTQYF. The whole variable domain, remainder taken from reference TRBV9 and TRBJ2-3, is DSGVTQTPKHLITATGQRVTLRCSPRSGDLSVYWYQQSLDQGLQFLIQYYNGEERAKGNILERFSAQQFPDLHSELNLSSLELGDSALYFCASSVASSGLFTDTQYFGPGTRLTVL.

This chain joins TRBV3-1 (or the pseudogene TRBV3-2) and TRBJ1-1; maybe TRBD1 (5 bases). The CDR3 is 13 amino acids. Trimming removed 5 bases at V and 4 bases at J, with 11 bases between. Germline lookup yields CDR1 LGHDT and CDR2 YNNKEL (reference sequence). CDR3 sequence: CASSDLGGTEAFF. In nucleotides, the CDR3 is TGTGCCAGCAGCGACCTCGGGGGCACTGAAGCTTTCTTT.

The chain employs TRBV9 and TRBJ2-2, with a tentative D call TRBD2 (6 bases). Trimming stripped 2 bases from V and 3 bases from J, with 11 bases between. This CDR3 has 15 amino acids. Germline CDR1 is SGDLS and CDR2 is YYNGEE. CDR3: CASSVSGGDTGELFF. CDR3 nucleotides: TGTGCCAGCAGCGTTAGTGGCGGGGACACCGGGGAGCTGTTTTTT.

The genes are TRBV19 and TRBJ1-1; no reliable D call. CDR3 length: 13 residues. Germline-derived CDR1 and CDR2 are LNHDA and SQIVND (reference sequence). V lost 5 bases and J 11 bases, leaving 18 bases between the germline ends. CDR3 sequence (DNA): TGTGCCAGTAGTGGCAGATGGTTCGGAGAGGCTTTCTTT. Translating gives CASSGRWFGEAFF.

V usage is TRBV29-1 and J usage is TRBJ1-1; no clear D gene. CDR1 and CDR2 (germline): SQVTM, ANQGSEA. The CDR3 runs 10 residues. V lost 6 bases to trimming and J lost 1 base, with 3 bases between them. In DNA, the CDR3 is TGCAGCGTCAGGAACACTGAAGCTTTCTTT. Residues: CSVRNTEAFF.

The CDR3 reads CASSPERGSSYEQYF. CDR3 nucleotides: TGTGCCAGCAGCCCCGAGCGGGGGAGCTCCTACGAGCAGTACTTC. The chain recombines TRBV11-2 with TRBJ2-7, with TRBD2 matching over 8 bases. CDR1 and CDR2 from the germline V gene are SGHAT and FQNNGV. The CDR3 consists of 15 residues. Unmatched junction bases numbered 6, after V lost 5 bases and J lost 0 bases.

V gene TRBV25-1 combines with J gene TRBJ2-2; TRBD2 agrees at 12 bases. CDR3 size: 17 residues. Germline-derived CDR1 and CDR2 are MGHDK and SYGVNS. The junction had 4 bases not matched to a gene; V was cut back by 5 bases and J by 0 bases. The CDR3 protein is CASSRLAGGSNTGELFF. CDR3 DNA sequence: TGTGCCAGCAGTCGGCTAGCGGGAGGGTCGAACACCGGGGAGCTGTTTTTT.

The table lists this clone with a few counts. The J gene is TRBJ2-7, the V gene TRBV4-1, with 9 bases matching TRBD2. There are 17 residues in the CDR3. Germline CDR1 and CDR2: MGHRA and YSYEKL. V dropped 1 base and J dropped 0; count of bases not matched to a gene: 7. CDR3 nucleotides: TGCGCCAGCAGCCAAGTTTACCTAGCGGGGAGCTCCTACGAGCAGTACTTC. Translation: CASSQVYLAGSSYEQYF.

The V gene is TRBV5-1, the J gene TRBJ2-5; 9 bases align to TRBD2. The CDR3 is 15 residues long. Germline trimming cut 1 base from V and 7 bases from J; bases unmatched to any gene: 8. Germline V CDR1 and CDR2: SGHRS, YFSETQ. CDR3 amino acids: CASSLIAGADRTQYF. CDR3 DNA: TGCGCCAGCAGCTTGATAGCGGGAGCCGATCGGACCCAGTACTTC.

The DNA of the CDR3 is TGTGCCTGGAGTGTACTTGGGGGACAGTCCCAGCATTTT. Translated: CAWSVLGGQSQHF. V is TRBV30 and J is TRBJ1-5, with TRBD1 identical over 7 bases. CDR1 is GTSNPN and CDR2 is SVGIG in the germline V gene (reference sequence). This CDR3 spans 13 amino acids. V shed 0 bases and J 11 bases; nucleotides not matched to a gene: 7.

This clone was detected once. This chain links TRBV9 with TRBJ2-3, with a weak D call TRBD2 (5 bases). Trimming stripped 0 bases from V and 2 bases from J, with 13 bases between. The V gene's germline CDR1 is SGDLS and CDR2 YYNGEE. The CDR3 loop spans 16 amino acids. CDR3 region: CASSVGEKRFTDTQYF. In nucleotides, the CDR3 is TGTGCCAGCAGCGTAGGGGAAAAGCGGTTCACAGATACGCAGTATTTT.

The chain carries TRBV5-1 and TRBJ1-3; tentatively, D is TRBD1 (5 bases). The CDR3 is 15 residues long. Trimming left V 0 bases short and J 2 bases short, with 9 bases between. Germline V gene lookup returns CDR1 SGHRS and CDR2 YFSETQ. The CDR3 protein is CASSLEGRAGNTIYF. As DNA, the CDR3 is TGCGCCAGCAGCTTGGAAGGCAGGGCTGGAAACACCATATATTTT.

V is TRBV7-8 and J is TRBJ2-3; 7 bases line up with TRBD2. CDR1 is SGHVS, CDR2 FQNEAQ, per germline. V gave up 5 bases and J gave up 2 bases; unmatched junction bases: 10. CDR3 size: 16 residues. CDR3 amino acids: CASSPVAGTNTDTQYF. The CDR3 region has the DNA TGTGCCAGCAGCCCTGTAGCGGGTACTAACACAGATACGCAGTATTTT.

This chain connects TRBV3-1 (or the pseudogene TRBV3-2) to TRBJ2-1; 11 bases agree with TRBD2. Trimming at V came to 0 bases and at J to 10 bases, leaving 5 bases not matched to a gene. This CDR3 comprises 15 residues. From germline, CDR1 is LGHDT and CDR2 YNNKEL (reference sequence). The CDR3 protein is CASSQDRLAGNEQFF. The DNA of the CDR3 is TGTGCCAGCAGCCAAGATCGACTAGCGGGAAACGAGCAGTTCTTC.

The CDR3 sequence: CASRGAAGNEQFF. The CDR3 DNA reads TGTGCCAGCAGGGGGGCCGCAGGCAATGAGCAGTTCTTC. The V call is TRBV6-5, the J call TRBJ2-1; possible D gene TRBD1, 6 bases. V was shortened by 6 bases and J by 6 bases, with 12 bases between the two germline ends. The CDR3 covers 13 residues. Germline V lookup: CDR1 MNHEY, CDR2 SVGAGI.

This clone showed up just a few times. This chain links TRBV11-3 with TRBJ1-1; D unclear. From germline, CDR1 is SGHNT and CDR2 YENEEA. The CDR3 consists of 12 residues. Trimming removed 0 bases at V and 7 bases at J, with 6 bases between. In DNA form, the CDR3 reads TGTGCCAGCAGCTTAGATCCCTTTGAAGCTTTCTTT. It codes for CASSLDPFEAFF.

This clone occurred once. DNA for the CDR3: TGTGTTACGGGACAGGATGCTCGGACTAATGAAAAACTGTTTTTT. Translated, it gives CVTGQDARTNEKLFF. The chain has TRBV5-4 and TRBJ1-4; 8 bases line up with TRBD1. The CDR3 sequence is 15 residues long. Germline loops: CDR1 SGHNT, CDR2 YYREEE (reference sequence).

This chain links TRBV19 with TRBJ2-6; perhaps TRBD1 as D (6 bases). Trimming removed 3 bases at V and 1 base at J, with 7 bases between. Per germline, CDR1 LNHDA and CDR2 SQIVND (reference sequence). The CDR3 runs to 15 residues. DNA for the CDR3: TGTGCCAGTAGTATCACAGGGTCTGGGGCCAACGTCCTGACTTTC. Its protein is CASSITGSGANVLTF.

This clone has a handful of counts. J is TRBJ1-3 and V is TRBV9; D is uncertain. The CDR3 totals 15 residues. From germline, CDR1 is SGDLS and CDR2 YYNGEE. Trimming left V 3 bases short and J 4 bases short, with 14 bases between. The CDR3 sequence is CASSGQTVGGNTIYF. The CDR3 nucleotides read TGTGCCAGCAGCGGCCAGACTGTCGGGGGAAACACCATATATTTT.

J is TRBJ2-1 and V is TRBV4-2; 11 nucleotides agree with TRBD2. The CDR3 runs to 16 residues. CDR1 is LGHNA and CDR2 is YNFKEQ in the germline V gene. J lost 4 bases, V lost 0 bases, and 2 bases had no gene match. CDR3 region: CASSQEGLAVYNEQFF. The DNA of the CDR3 is TGTGCCAGCAGCCAAGAGGGACTAGCGGTATACAATGAGCAGTTCTTC.

In this sample, this clone turned up a few times. This chain connects TRBV11-3 to TRBJ2-1; the D gene is possibly TRBD2 (6 bases). Trimming removed 5 bases at V and 7 bases at J, with 15 bases between. CDR1 and CDR2 (germline): SGHNT, YENEEA. There are 14 residues in the CDR3. The CDR3 region is CASSPYPGRNEQFF. CDR3 coding DNA: TGTGCCAGCAGCCCATACCCTGGGAGGAATGAGCAGTTCTTC.

This clone was observed a handful of times. The chain carries TRBV30 and TRBJ2-2; 7 bases align to TRBD1. The length of the CDR3 is 14 residues. In germline, CDR1 is GTSNPN, CDR2 SVGIG (reference sequence). The CDR3 DNA reads as TGTGCTGGGGACCAGGGGGTGGGAACCGGGGAGCTGTTTTTT. Protein sequence: CAGDQGVGTGELFF.

CDR3 DNA sequence: TGTGCCAGCAGCTTAATGAGCGATTCACCCCTCCACTTT. Translating gives CASSLMSDSPLHF. The rearrangement uses TRBV11-2 and TRBJ1-6; D uncertain. CDR3 length equals 13 residues. The V end lost 2 bases, the J end lost 8 bases, and 7 bases lay between the germline ends. Per the germline V gene, CDR1 is SGHAT and CDR2 is FQNNGV.

The chain is built from TRBV6-5 and TRBJ1-1; tentative D call: TRBD1 (6 bases). Germline CDR1 reads MNHEY; CDR2 reads SVGAGI. V was pared by 8 bases and J by 0 bases, with 13 bases between. The CDR3 runs 14 residues. The CDR3 coding sequence is TGTGCCAGCCATTCAGGGGCCCTGAACACTGAAGCTTTCTTT. Translation gives CASHSGALNTEAFF.

A single count supports this clone. The chain employs TRBV9 and TRBJ2-7; D is undetermined. The CDR3 sequence is 15 residues long. Germline V gives CDR1 SGDLS, CDR2 YYNGEE. Trimming pared 0 bases from V and 6 bases from J, leaving 16 bases between. DNA of the CDR3: TGTGCCAGCAGCGTAGGCAGTAGCCTCCCCCTCGAGCAGTACTTC. Protein sequence: CASSVGSSLPLEQYF. Full variable domain (rest looked up from reference TRBV9 and TRBJ2-7): DSGVTQTPKHLITATGQRVTLRCSPRSGDLSVYWYQQSLDQGLQFLIQYYNGEERAKGNILERFSAQQFPDLHSELNLSSLELGDSALYFCASSVGSSLPLEQYFGPGTRLTVT.